A single sample gave rise to the 2 T cell receptor beta chains below, sequenced in a study of shared clonotypes between healthy human individuals. The assay was immunoSEQ multiplex PCR, and TCRdb's table has in-frame clones only and misses some. The sample records around 690,000 clones, 90% being singletons. The sequencing sample was made of memory CD8+ T cells from PBMCs. Noted subset: CD45RO+ cells pooled with CCR7-negative TemRA cells. The receptors shown here come from a man younger than 35 in good health. Some clones in this sample may be carry-over from other donors' samples.

The gene calls are TRBV28 and TRBJ1-3; D is unresolved. CDR3 length: 14 amino acids. In germline, CDR1 is MDHEN, CDR2 SYDVKM. Trimming removed 11 bases from V and 4 bases from J, with 18 bases in between. Here the CDR3 DNA reads TGTGCCCACCAGACTCCCGGGTCGGGAAACACCATATATTTT. Translated, it gives CAHQTPGSGNTIYF.

The chain uses TRBV4-1 and TRBJ2-7; 7 bases match TRBD2. Germline loops: CDR1 MGHRA, CDR2 YSYEKL. With 4 bases clipped from V and 1 base from J, the junction kept 10 bases outside the gene matches. This CDR3 region has 16 residues. As DNA, the CDR3 is TGCGCCAGCAGCCTTCGTTTTAGCGGGTTGTCCTACGAGCAGTACTTC. Translating gives CASSLRFSGLSYEQYF.